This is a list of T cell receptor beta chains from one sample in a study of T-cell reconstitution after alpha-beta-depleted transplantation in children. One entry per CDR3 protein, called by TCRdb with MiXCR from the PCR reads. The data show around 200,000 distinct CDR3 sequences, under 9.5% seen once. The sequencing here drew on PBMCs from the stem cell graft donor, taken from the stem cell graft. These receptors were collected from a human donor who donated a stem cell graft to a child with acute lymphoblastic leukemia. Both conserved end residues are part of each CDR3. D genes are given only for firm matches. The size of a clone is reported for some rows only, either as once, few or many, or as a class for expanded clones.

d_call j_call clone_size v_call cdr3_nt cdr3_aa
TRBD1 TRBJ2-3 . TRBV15 TGTGCCACCAGCAGAGCCTTTCCCGGGACAGGGGGGGATACGCAGTATTTT CATSRAFPGTGGDTQYF
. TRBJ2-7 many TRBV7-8 TGTGCCAGCAGCTTAACCAGAGCCTACGAGCAGTACTTC CASSLTRAYEQYF
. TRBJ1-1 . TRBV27 TGTGCCAGCAGTTTATCCTCGGGGGCAGCTTTCTTT CASSLSSGAAFF
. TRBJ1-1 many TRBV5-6 TGTGCCAGCAGCTTGGATAGGGTGGGGTGGACTGAAGCTTTCTTT CASSLDRVGWTEAFF
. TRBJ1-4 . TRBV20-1 TGCAGTGCTAGAGATCAGGTGGCAGGCCCGCGGGGACTGTTTTTT CSARDQVAGPRGLFF
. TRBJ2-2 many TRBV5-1 TGCGCCAGCAGCTTGTCAGGCCCCGGGGAGCTGTTTTTT CASSLSGPGELFF
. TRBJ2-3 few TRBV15 TGTGCCACCAGCAGAGATTCGTCGGTTGCTAGCACAGATACGCAGTATTTT CATSRDSSVASTDTQYF
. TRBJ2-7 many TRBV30 TGTGCCTGGAGTGGGGGATCCTACGAGCAGTACTTC CAWSGGSYEQYF
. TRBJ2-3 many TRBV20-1 TGCAGTGTGGGAACTTCATCAGATACGCAGTATTTT CSVGTSSDTQYF
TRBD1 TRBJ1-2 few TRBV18 TGTGCCAGCTCACGAGTGGACGCGGGACAGGGGTATGGCTACACCTTC CASSRVDAGQGYGYTF
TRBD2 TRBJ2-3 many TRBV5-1 TGCGCCAGCAGCTTGGCAGCGGGGGGCCCAGATACGCAGTATTTT CASSLAAGGPDTQYF
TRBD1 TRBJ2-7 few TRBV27 TGTGCCAGCAGTCCCGGGGACAGCACCTACGAGCAGTACTTC CASSPGDSTYEQYF
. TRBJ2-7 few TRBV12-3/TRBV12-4 TGTGCCAGCAGACCAGGGGTTCCGAGCGAGCAGTACTTC CASRPGVPSEQYF
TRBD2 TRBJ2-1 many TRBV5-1 TGCGCCAGCAGCTTACGGACTAGGGATCTCTACAATGAGCAGTTCTTC CASSLRTRDLYNEQFF
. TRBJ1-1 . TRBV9 TGTGCCAGCAGCGTAACAGGGACCACTGAAGCTTTCTTT CASSVTGTTEAFF
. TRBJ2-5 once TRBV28 TGTGCCAGCAGTCCGTCCTCCGCGGGCGGTAACCAAGAGACCCAGTACTTC CASSPSSAGGNQETQYF
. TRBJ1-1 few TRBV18 TGTGCCAGCTCACCGGGATCTAACACTGAAGCTTTCTTT CASSPGSNTEAFF
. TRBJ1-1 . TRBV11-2 TGTGCCAGCAGCTTAGAGGGAGGTAGGGCTGAAGCTTTCTTT CASSLEGGRAEAFF
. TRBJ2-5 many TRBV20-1 TGCAGTGCTAGAGAGGGCGGTCAGGGCTGGGCAATTGAGGAGACCCAGTACTTC CSAREGGQGWAIEETQYF
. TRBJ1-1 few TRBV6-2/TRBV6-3 TGTGCCAGCATTATGGCTCCGGGTACTGAAGCTTTCTTT CASIMAPGTEAFF
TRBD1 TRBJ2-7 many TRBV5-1 TGCGCCAGCAGCTCTAACAGGGGGCGACTGTACGAGCAGTACTTC CASSSNRGRLYEQYF
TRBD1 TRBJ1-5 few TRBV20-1 TGCAGTGCTAGAGATCTCTTGGCAGGGGGCGGCAATCAGCCCCAGCATTTT CSARDLLAGGGNQPQHF
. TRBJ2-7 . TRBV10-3 TGTGCCATCAGTGAGTTCGAGGGGGGATCCTACGAGCAGTACTTC CAISEFEGGSYEQYF
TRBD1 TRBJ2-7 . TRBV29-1 TGCAGCGTTGAAGCTAGACAGGGAGATTACGAGCAGTACTTC CSVEARQGDYEQYF
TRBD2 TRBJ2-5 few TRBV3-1 TGTGCCAGCAGCCAAGCGGGGGGGCCGGAGACCCAGTACTTC CASSQAGGPETQYF
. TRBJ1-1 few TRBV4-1 TGCGCCAGCAGCCAAGAGGGGGCGAACACTGAAGCTTTCTTT CASSQEGANTEAFF
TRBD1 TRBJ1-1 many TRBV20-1 TGCAGTGCTTATCCCGGGACAGGGGAAACTGAAGCTTTCTTT CSAYPGTGETEAFF